This T cell receptor beta chain was observed in a study of patients and donors after allogeneic stem cell transplantation. After removal of 4 bases from V and 3 bases from J, the junction contained 5 bases not matched to a gene. This CDR3 comprises 16 residues. From germline, CDR1 is LGHDT and CDR2 YNNKEL (reference sequence). TCRdb analysed the RT-PCR reads with MiXCR anew, one entry per CDR3 protein. The sample yields about 960,000 distinct CDR3 sequences, more than 15% seen once. The material sequenced was blood, either unsorted or a sorted T cell fraction (not recorded which). This sequence originates from a human donor who was either an allogeneic HSCT recipient or a stem cell or donor lymphocyte infusion donor (not recorded which). It is not recorded whose cells these are; they may come from a transplant donor. V usage is TRBV3-1 and J usage is TRBJ2-1; 11 positions agree with TRBD2. This CDR3 reads CASSPRLAGYYNEQFF. The CDR3 DNA reads TGTGCCAGCAGCCCCCGACTAGCGGGGTACTACAATGAGCAGTTCTTC.